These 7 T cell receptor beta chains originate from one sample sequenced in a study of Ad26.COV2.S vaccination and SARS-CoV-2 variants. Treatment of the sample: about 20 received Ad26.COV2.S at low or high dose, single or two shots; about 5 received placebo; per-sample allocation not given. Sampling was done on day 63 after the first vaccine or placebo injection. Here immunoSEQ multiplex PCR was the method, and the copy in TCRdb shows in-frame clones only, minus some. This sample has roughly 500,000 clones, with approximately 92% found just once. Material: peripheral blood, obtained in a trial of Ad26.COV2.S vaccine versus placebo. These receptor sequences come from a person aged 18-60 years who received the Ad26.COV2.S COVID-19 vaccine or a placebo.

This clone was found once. The CDR3 DNA reads TGTGCCAGCAGCTTAAGAGAGAGGGACGAGGCCTACAATGAGCAGTTCTTC. Protein sequence: CASSLRERDEAYNEQFF. The V gene is TRBV7-6, the J gene TRBJ2-1; either TRBD1 or TRBD2 may fit D (5 bases each). The CDR3 loop spans 17 amino acids. Germline V gene lookup returns CDR1 SGHVS and CDR2 FNYEAQ. Trimming stripped 2 bases from V and 2 bases from J, with 16 bases between.

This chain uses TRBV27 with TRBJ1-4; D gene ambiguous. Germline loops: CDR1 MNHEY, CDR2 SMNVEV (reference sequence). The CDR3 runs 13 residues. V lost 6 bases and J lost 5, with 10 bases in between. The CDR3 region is CASSLTGNEKLFF. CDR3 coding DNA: TGTGCCAGCAGCTTGACGGGGAATGAAAAACTGTTTTTT. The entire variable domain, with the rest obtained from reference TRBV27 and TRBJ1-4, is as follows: EAQVTQNPRYLITVTGKKLTVTCSQNMNHEYMSWYRQDPGLGLRQIYYSMNVEVTDKGDVPEGYKVSRKEKRNFPLILESPSPNQTSLYFCASSLTGNEKLFFGSGTQLSVL.

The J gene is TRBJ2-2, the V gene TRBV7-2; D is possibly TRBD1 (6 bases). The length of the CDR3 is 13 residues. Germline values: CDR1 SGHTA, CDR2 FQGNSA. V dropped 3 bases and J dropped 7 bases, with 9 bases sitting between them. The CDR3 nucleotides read TGTGCCAGCAGCTTTCACAGGGACGGGGAGCTGTTTTTT. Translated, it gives CASSFHRDGELFF.

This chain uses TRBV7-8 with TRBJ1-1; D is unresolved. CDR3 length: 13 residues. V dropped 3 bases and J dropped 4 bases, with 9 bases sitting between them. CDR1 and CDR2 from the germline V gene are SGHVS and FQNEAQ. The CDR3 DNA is TGTGCCAGCAGCTTGGGCCTGGGCACTGAAGCTTTCTTT. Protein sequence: CASSLGLGTEAFF.

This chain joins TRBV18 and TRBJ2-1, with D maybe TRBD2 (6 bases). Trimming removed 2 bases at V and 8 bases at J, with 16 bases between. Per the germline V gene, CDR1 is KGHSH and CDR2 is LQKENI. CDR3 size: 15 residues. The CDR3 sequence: CASSPMTGEVHEQFF. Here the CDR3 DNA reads TGTGCCAGCTCACCAATGACGGGGGAGGTGCATGAGCAGTTCTTC.

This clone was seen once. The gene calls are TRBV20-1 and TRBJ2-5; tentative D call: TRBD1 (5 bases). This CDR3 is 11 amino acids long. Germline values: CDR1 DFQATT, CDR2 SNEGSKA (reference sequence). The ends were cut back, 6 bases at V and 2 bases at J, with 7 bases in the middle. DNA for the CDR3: TGCAGTGCGGGGCAGCAAGAGACCCAGTACTTC. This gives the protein CSAGQQETQYF.

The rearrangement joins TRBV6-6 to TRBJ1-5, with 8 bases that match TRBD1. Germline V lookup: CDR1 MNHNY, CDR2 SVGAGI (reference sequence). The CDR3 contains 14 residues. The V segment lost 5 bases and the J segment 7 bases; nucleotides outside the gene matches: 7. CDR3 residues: CASSRQGSTQPQHF. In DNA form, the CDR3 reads TGTGCCAGCAGTCGACAGGGGTCGACGCAGCCCCAGCATTTT.